This T cell receptor beta chain emerged from a study of CXCR3-negative and CXCR3-positive naive CD8 T cells. Study observations and caveats: With CXCR3 expression partially decreased after cryopreservation, most assays relied on fresh PBMCs.

About this clonotype: Its antigen is currently unknown.

cDNA libraries for TRB were generated by 5' RACE incorporating UMI labels. For each CDR3 protein, TCRdb gives one entry from its re-call of the 5' RACE reads, without DNA. The sample totals 50,000 to 60,000 distinct CDR3 sequences. Researchers reported sorting every CD8+ T cell subset in triplicate, 300,000 or so cells per sort. The sample comprised naive CXCR3- CD8+ T cells from blood. The subset denotes: CD45RO-CCR7+CD27+CD95- naive CD8+ T cells lacking CXCR3 (TNR3-). The TCR was taken from a human donor in good health. Some clones in this sample may be carry-over from other donors' samples.

CDR3: CASSQATIYEQYF. The rearrangement links TRBV4-3 to TRBJ2-7. CDR3 size: 13 residues. The V gene's germline CDR1 is LGHNA and CDR2 YSLEER.